This T cell receptor beta chain was recovered during a study of shared clonotypes between healthy human individuals. Study-wide context: Two women and three men aged 18 to 49 made up the donors.

As regards this clone: The antigen is undetermined.

Whole-study findings and limits: Apart from blood, nothing was sampled; tissue repertoires likely differ.

CD8 cells regarded as naive lacked CD45RO, were positively chosen for CCR7, and omitted terminally differentiated effector memory CD45RA+ cells. The study ran the assay at deep level. Replicate PCRs from sorted subsets contained roughly 200 ng DNA, which is 30,000 to 35,000 T cell genomes. TCRdb's copy holds only in-frame clones and misses some; the assay was immunoSEQ multiplex PCR. The sample shows around 2,100,000 clones, just under 95% of them seen only once. The sequence was collected from a man between 18 and 35 years old in good health. What was sequenced was naive CD8+ T cells sorted from blood.

The CDR3 bases are TGCGCCAGCAGCTCGACGCGGGAACTCCAAGAGACCCAGTACTTC. It yields the protein CASSSTRELQETQYF. The gene calls are TRBV5-1 and TRBJ2-5; tentative D call: TRBD2 (6 bases). Germline V gene data show CDR1 as SGHRS and CDR2 as YFSETQ. The CDR3 contains 15 residues. V was cut by 3 bases and J by 1 base, with 13 bases left in between.